The 4 T cell receptor beta chains below were found in one sample sequenced in a study of cytomegalovirus exposure and HLA in healthy donors. PCR involved 60 Vbeta and 13 Jbeta primers. TCRdb's copy holds only in-frame clones and misses some; the assay was immunoSEQ multiplex PCR. The data show 100,000 or so clones, around 73% seen once. Sequencing was done on a sample of PBMCs. The receptor set was obtained from a man in his forties in good health and CMV-seronegative.

The chain uses TRBV15 and TRBJ2-5; 7 nucleotides match TRBD2. CDR1 and CDR2 (germline): LNHNV, YYDKDF (reference sequence). Trimming cost V 0 bases and J 5 bases; bases outside gene matches: 6. This CDR3 has 15 amino acids. The CDR3 DNA sequence: TGTGCCACCAGCAGAGATCAATACGGGGGGGAGACCCAGTACTTC. It is translated as CATSRDQYGGETQYF. Supplemented by reference TRBV15 and TRBJ2-5, the full variable domain reads DAMVIQNPRYQVTQFGKPVTLSCSQTLNHNVMYWYQQKSSQAPKLLFHYYDKDFNNEADTPDNFQSRRPNTSFCFLDIRSPGLGDTAMYLCATSRDQYGGETQYFGPGTRLLVL.

CDR3 residues: CASSPPGQFSGNTIYF. The CDR3 DNA follows: TGTGCCAGCAGCCCTCCGGGACAGTTCTCTGGAAACACCATATATTTT. This sequence joins TRBV7-2 and TRBJ1-3; 7 bases align to TRBD1. Trimming removed 5 bases from V and 0 bases from J; junction bases left unmatched: 7. The germline V gene has CDR1 SGHTA and CDR2 FQGNSA. CDR3 size: 16 residues.

The chain combines TRBV9 with TRBJ2-7, with TRBD1 identical over 9 bases. CDR1 is SGDLS, CDR2 YYNGEE, per germline. The CDR3 length is 16 residues. Trimming took 4 bases from V and 2 from J; bases not matched to a gene: 10. The CDR3 DNA sequence: TGTGCCAGCAGCCCAAAAGGGACAGGGATTCCCTACGAGCAGTACTTC. Translating gives CASSPKGTGIPYEQYF.

The chain is built from TRBV7-2 and TRBJ2-1; 10 bases are a match to TRBD1. With 0 bases clipped from V and 4 bases from J, the junction kept 0 bases outside the gene matches. The CDR3 covers 15 residues. Germline CDR1 and CDR2: SGHTA and FQGNSA. CDR3 sequence reads: CASSLAGQGYNEQFF. In nucleotides, the CDR3 is TGTGCCAGCAGCTTAGCGGGACAGGGGTACAATGAGCAGTTCTTC.